This TCR beta chain came from a study of blood T cell repertoires in COVID-19. The overall study: Whether acute or convalescent, the COVID-19 samples came from the United States, Italy and Spain.

Sequencing used immunoSEQ multiplex PCR; TCRdb keeps in-frame clones, though not all of them. The sample carries 300,000 or so clones, about 93% recorded once. This clone was seen a single time. The germline V gene has CDR1 MDHEN and CDR2 SYDVKM. V was pared by 7 bases and J by 4 bases, with 17 bases between. The CDR3 sequence is 14 residues long. Enrollees, about 18 to 90 years old, lived in approximately 24 US areas. Two negative PCRs, clearance, or symptom resolution characterized the recovered Cohort 3 donors. The sequence was collected from a woman between 25 and 40 years old who had recovered from COVID-19. This chain links TRBV28 with TRBJ2-7, with D maybe TRBD1 (6 bases). Sequences were obtained from PBMCs or T cells enriched from blood (not recorded which). The CDR3, as DNA: TGTGCCAGCATAACCACCGGGACATCGTACGAGCAGTACTTC. It codes for CASITTGTSYEQYF. The variable domain in full, completed from reference TRBV28 and TRBJ2-7, reads DVKVTQSSRYLVKRTGEKVFLECVQDMDHENMFWYRQDPGLGLRLIYFSYDVKMKEKGDIPEGYSVSREKKERFSLILESASTNQTSMYLCASITTGTSYEQYFGPGTRLTVT.